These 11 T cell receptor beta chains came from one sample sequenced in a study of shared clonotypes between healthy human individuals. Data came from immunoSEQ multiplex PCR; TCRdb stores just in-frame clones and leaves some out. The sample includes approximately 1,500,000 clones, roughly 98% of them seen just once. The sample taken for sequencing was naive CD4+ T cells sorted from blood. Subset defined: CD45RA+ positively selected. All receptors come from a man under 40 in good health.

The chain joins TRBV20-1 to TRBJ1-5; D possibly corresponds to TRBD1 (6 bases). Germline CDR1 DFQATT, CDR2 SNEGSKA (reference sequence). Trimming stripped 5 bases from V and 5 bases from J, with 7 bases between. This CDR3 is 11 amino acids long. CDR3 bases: TGCAGTGCTCACAGGGATCAGCCCCAGCATTTT. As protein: CSAHRDQPQHF.

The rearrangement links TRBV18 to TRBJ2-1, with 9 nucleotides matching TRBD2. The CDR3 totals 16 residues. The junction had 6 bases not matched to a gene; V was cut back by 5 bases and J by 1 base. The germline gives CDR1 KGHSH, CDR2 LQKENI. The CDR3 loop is CASSSLAGVSYNEQFF. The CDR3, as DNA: TGTGCCAGCTCATCATTAGCGGGAGTATCCTACAATGAGCAGTTCTTC.

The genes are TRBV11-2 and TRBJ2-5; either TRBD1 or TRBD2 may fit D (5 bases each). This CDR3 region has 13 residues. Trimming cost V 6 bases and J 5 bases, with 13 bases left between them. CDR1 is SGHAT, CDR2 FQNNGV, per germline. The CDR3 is CASSLGEKETQYF. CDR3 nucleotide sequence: TGTGCCAGCAGTTTGGGGGAAAAGGAGACCCAGTACTTC. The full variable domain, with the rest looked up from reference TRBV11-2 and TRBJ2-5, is EAGVAQSPRYKIIEKRQSVAFWCNPISGHATLYWYQQILGQGPKLLIQFQNNGVVDDSQLPKDRFSAERLKGVDSTLKIQPAKLEDSAVYLCASSLGEKETQYFGPGTRLLVL.

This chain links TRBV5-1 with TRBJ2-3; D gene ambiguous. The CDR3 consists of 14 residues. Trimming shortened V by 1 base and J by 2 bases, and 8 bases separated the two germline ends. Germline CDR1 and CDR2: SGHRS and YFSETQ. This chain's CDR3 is CASSLLTPTDTQYF. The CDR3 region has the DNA TGCGCCAGCAGCTTGTTAACCCCCACAGATACGCAGTATTTT.

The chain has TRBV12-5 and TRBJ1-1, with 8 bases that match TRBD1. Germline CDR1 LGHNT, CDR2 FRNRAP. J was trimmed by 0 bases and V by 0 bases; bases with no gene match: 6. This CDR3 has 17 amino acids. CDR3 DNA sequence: TGTGCTAGTGGTTTGGTTGTTAACAGGGGGGTGAACACTGAAGCTTTCTTT. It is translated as CASGLVVNRGVNTEAFF.

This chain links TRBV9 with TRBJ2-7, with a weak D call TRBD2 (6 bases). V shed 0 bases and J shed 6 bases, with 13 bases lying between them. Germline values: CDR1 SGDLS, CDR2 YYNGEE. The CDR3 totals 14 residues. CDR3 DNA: TGTGCCAGCAGCGTAGACGGGGGAAACAGCGAGCAGTACTTC. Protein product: CASSVDGGNSEQYF.

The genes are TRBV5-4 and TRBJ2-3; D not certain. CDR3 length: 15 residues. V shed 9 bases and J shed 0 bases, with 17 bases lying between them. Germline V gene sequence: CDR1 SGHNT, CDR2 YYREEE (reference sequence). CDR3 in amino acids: CATKAREASTDTQYF. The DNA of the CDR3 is TGTGCCACAAAGGCCCGCGAGGCTAGCACAGATACGCAGTATTTT.

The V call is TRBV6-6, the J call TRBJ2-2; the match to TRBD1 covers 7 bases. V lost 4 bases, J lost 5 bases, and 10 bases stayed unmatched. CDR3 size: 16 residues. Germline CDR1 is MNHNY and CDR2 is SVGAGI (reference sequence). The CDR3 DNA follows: TGTGCCAGCAGTTGGACAGGCGCCCTTAGGACCGGGGAGCTGTTTTTT. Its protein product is CASSWTGALRTGELFF.

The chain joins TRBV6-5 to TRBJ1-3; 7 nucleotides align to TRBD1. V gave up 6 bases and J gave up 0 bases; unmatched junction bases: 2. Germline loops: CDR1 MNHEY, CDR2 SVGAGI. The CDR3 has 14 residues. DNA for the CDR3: TGTGCCAGCAGGACAGGGAACTCTGGAAACACCATATATTTT. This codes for CASRTGNSGNTIYF.

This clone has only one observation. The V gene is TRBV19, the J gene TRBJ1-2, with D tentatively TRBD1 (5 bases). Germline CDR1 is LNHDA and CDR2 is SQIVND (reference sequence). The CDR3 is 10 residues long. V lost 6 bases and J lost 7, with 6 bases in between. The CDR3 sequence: CASRGPGYTF. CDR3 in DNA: TGTGCCAGTAGGGGGCCTGGCTACACCTTC. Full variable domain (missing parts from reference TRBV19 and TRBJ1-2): DGGITQSPKYLFRKEGQNVTLSCEQNLNHDAMYWYRQDPGQGLRLIYYSQIVNDFQKGDIAEGYSVSREKKESFPLTVTSAQKNPTAFYLCASRGPGYTFGSGTRLTVV.

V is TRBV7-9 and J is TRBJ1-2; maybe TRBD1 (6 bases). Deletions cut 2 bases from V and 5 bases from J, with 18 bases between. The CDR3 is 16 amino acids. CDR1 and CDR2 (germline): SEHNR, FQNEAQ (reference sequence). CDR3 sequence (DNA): TGTGCCAGCAGCTTAATCGGGGGAGGGACAATTTATGGCTACACCTTC. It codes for CASSLIGGGTIYGYTF.